These T cell receptor beta chains were read from a single sample in a study of shared clonotypes between healthy human individuals. Sequencing used immunoSEQ multiplex PCR; TCRdb keeps in-frame clones, though not all of them. The sample has more than 2,000,000 clones; roughly 92% are singletons. Sequencing was done on a sample of naive CD4+ T cells sorted from blood. The origin of the receptors is a man younger than 35 in good health. Each CDR3 is given with its conserved first and last residue.

>TRBV18|TRBJ1-2
CASSQGANYGYTF
>TRBV6-6|TRBJ2-1
CASTPILAGAYNEQFF
>TRBV7-8|TRBJ1-5
CASSLVSGEAPQHF
>TRBV28|TRBJ1-6
CASRQGIVDSPLHF
>TRBV7-2|TRBJ2-6
CASRPTGSGANVLTF
>TRBV30|TRBJ1-6
CAWSVRVEGSPLHF
>TRBV25-1|TRBJ1-4
CASRGQGEKLFF
>TRBV29-1|TRBJ2-1
CSVEGRARNEQFF
>TRBV11-1|TRBJ1-6
CASSPQGAGSPLHF
>TRBV28|TRBJ1-2
CASSLVPYYGYTF
>TRBV7-2|TRBJ2-7
CASSFRGTYEQYF
>TRBV4-1|TRBJ2-3
CASSERLDTQYF
>TRBV2|TRBJ1-4
CASSSGRANEKLFF
>TRBV30|TRBJ2-1
CAWHIGGANEQFF
>TRBV28|TRBJ1-2
CASSLWGQGVSGYTF
>TRBV30|TRBJ2-6
CAWSSGSSGANVLTF
>TRBV6-1|TRBJ1-5
CASSMQGYNQPQHF
>TRBV12-2|TRBJ2-1
CASRSSSYNEQFF
>TRBV6-1|TRBJ2-1
CASSLREGRIDEQFF
>TRBV5-4|TRBJ1-4
CASSPSTTGSEKLFF
>TRBV5-4|TRBJ2-1
CASRRTSGNYNEQFF
>TRBV30|TRBJ1-3
CAWGSQGMLGNTIYF
>TRBV19|TRBJ2-2
CASNHPGLGNTGELFF